The 9 T cell receptor beta chains presented below share a single source sample, sequenced in a study of blood T cells in healthy people across ages (dated by TCRdb to 2014 to 2015). Library generation was performed with 5' RACE. Data came from an Illumina HiSeq 2500. A second roughly 6 to 11 cycle PCR used a sample-barcoded 5' primer and a J-beta primer mix. TCRdb redid the processing of the public reads, applying fastp at Q25 and MiXCR, and retained in-frame beta chains. Every entry covers one CDR3 protein and lists the most common genes and DNA from its rows. The sample contains under 950,000 distinct CDR3 sequences, 20% to 25% of them found a single time. The ten largest clones take up about 20% of the sample. The sample taken for sequencing was blood. Source of these receptors: a man aged 65-85 years in good health.

The chain joins TRBV10-3 to TRBJ1-3; D is unresolved. Trimming left V 3 bases short and J 0 bases short, with 9 bases between. This CDR3 region has 15 residues. The germline CDR1 and CDR2 sequences are ENHRY and SYGVKD. DNA for the CDR3: TGTGCCATCAGTGATGGAGGAGGCTCTGGAAACACCATATATTTT. As protein: CAISDGGGSGNTIYF.

A note on this clonotype: The junction does not match germline at one end; this may be a read error. This sequence joins TRBV7-2 and TRBJ1-4, with 7 bases identical to TRBD1. This CDR3 is 16 amino acids long. Germline-derived CDR1 and CDR2 are SGHTA and FQGNSA. The CDR3 protein is CAGSSRQGGTNEKLFF. CDR3 bases: TGTGCCGGCAGCTCACGACAGGGAGGAACTAATGAAAAACTGTTTTTT.

The chain links TRBV10-3 to TRBJ2-5; TRBD1 is a possible D gene (5 bases). Germline lookup yields CDR1 ENHRY and CDR2 SYGVKD. V lost 6 bases, J lost 0 bases, and 11 bases lay in between. The CDR3 spans 14 residues. CDR3 protein: CAIRPTDHQETQYF. The DNA of the CDR3 is TGTGCCATCAGACCGACAGACCACCAAGAGACCCAGTACTTC.

This clonotype has just a few counts. The rearrangement uses TRBV28 and TRBJ1-4; 9 positions match TRBD1. V dropped 5 bases and J dropped 6; count of bases not matched to a gene: 13. Germline loops: CDR1 MDHEN, CDR2 SYDVKM. The CDR3 runs 17 residues. The CDR3 DNA sequence: TGTGCCAGCAGTCTACCCCCTGCATGGGACAGGGATGAAAAACTGTTTTTT. This sequence encodes CASSLPPAWDRDEKLFF.

The genes are TRBV5-1 and TRBJ2-6; D not resolved. Looked up from germline, CDR1 is SGHRS and CDR2 is YFSETQ. The V end lost 4 bases, the J end lost 0 bases, and 8 bases lay between the germline ends. There are 15 residues in the CDR3. The CDR3 is CASSVVFSGANVLTF. In DNA form, the CDR3 reads TGCGCCAGCAGCGTAGTCTTCTCTGGGGCCAACGTCCTGACTTTC. Variable domain in full (rest from reference TRBV5-1 and TRBJ2-6): KAGVTQTPRYLIKTRGQQVTLSCSPISGHRSVSWYQQTPGQGLQFLFEYFSETQRNKGNFPGRFSGRQFSNSRSEMNVSTLELGDSALYLCASSVVFSGANVLTFGAGSRLTVL.

The genes are TRBV6-6 and TRBJ2-7; tentatively, D is TRBD1 (5 bases). Trimming stripped 2 bases from V and 2 bases from J, with 10 bases between. Germline-derived CDR1 and CDR2 are MNHNY and SVGAGI (reference sequence). The CDR3 contains 14 residues. CDR3 sequence reads: CASSYDQGAYEQYF. CDR3 in DNA: TGTGCCAGCAGTTACGATCAGGGCGCCTACGAGCAGTACTTC.

The genes are TRBV20-1 and TRBJ1-2, with TRBD1 matching 7 bases. Germline trimming cut 1 base from V and 7 bases from J; bases unmatched to any gene: 3. Germline assignment: CDR1 DFQATT and CDR2 SNEGSKA (reference sequence). This CDR3 comprises 12 residues. CDR3 loop: CSARVGGGGYTF. In nucleotides, the CDR3 is TGCAGTGCTAGAGTAGGGGGCGGTGGCTACACCTTC.

This clonotype has a handful of counts. This chain joins TRBV19 and TRBJ1-4; TRBD1 matches 8 bases. Germline-derived CDR1 and CDR2 are LNHDA and SQIVND (reference sequence). V was clipped by 4 bases and J by 2 bases; unmatched bases: 12. The CDR3 runs 18 residues. The chain's CDR3 is CASSTDRVGVWTNEKLFF. The CDR3 nucleotides read TGTGCCAGTAGTACGGACAGGGTCGGGGTGTGGACTAATGAAAAACTGTTTTTT.

This clonotype occurred a few times. V and J are TRBV29-1 and TRBJ1-1; TRBD1 might be the D (5 bases). The germline V gene has CDR1 SQVTM and CDR2 ANQGSEA. The CDR3 spans 11 residues. The ends were cut back, 6 bases at V and 8 bases at J, with 13 bases in the middle. The CDR3 loop reads CSVDGTREAFF. The CDR3 nucleotides are TGCAGCGTCGACGGGACCCGCGAAGCTTTCTTT.